This is a list of T cell receptor beta chains from one sample in a study of control samples from healthy donors and cancer patients. Assay used: immunoSEQ multiplex PCR; TCRdb lists only in-frame clones, some missing. This sample has 160,000 or so clones, with around 94% found just once. Sequenced input: PBMCs. Source of these receptors: a man between 60 and 70 years old with colorectal cancer. Each CDR3 is given without its conserved first and last residue.

TRBJ1-2	TRBV5-1	ASSLDRANYGYT
TRBJ1-5	TRBV28	ASRRRSNQPQH
TRBJ1-1	TRBV27	ASSLSGVGGTEAF
TRBJ2-7	TRBV10-1	ASSDWGAPPSYEQY
TRBJ2-3	TRBV19	ASSLGGNTQY
TRBJ2-2	TRBV7-2	ASSLQHTGELF
TRBJ2-5	TRBV5-4	ASRGEGEGSQY
TRBJ1-5	TRBV7-2	ASSLRRDQPQH
TRBJ1-2	TRBV27	ASSSRQGWNYGYT
TRBJ2-3	TRBV30	AWANGGADTQY
TRBJ1-3	TRBV9	ASSVGGLGNTIY
TRBJ2-1	TRBV4-1	ASSQDPGVVEQF
TRBJ1-1	TRBV4-1	ASRHGVYTEAF
TRBJ2-3	TRBV19	ASSNTGQQTDTQY
TRBJ2-7	TRBV6-5	ASSLDRAYEQY